This passage covers 30 T cell receptor beta chains from one sample sequenced in a study of memory CD4+ T cells and cytomegalovirus serostatus. The sort gate was single viable CD3+CD4+CD8-CD45RO+ cells for memory CD4+ T cells. Here immunoSEQ multiplex PCR was the method, and the copy in TCRdb shows in-frame clones only, minus some. This sample has 55,000 to 65,000 clones, with 81% found just once. Sequencing was performed on memory CD4+ T cells from blood. The receptors come from an adult in good health and CMV-seronegative.

This clone occurred once. The rearrangement uses TRBV5-1 and TRBJ2-1; 9 bases agree with TRBD2. The J segment lost 7 bases and the V segment lost 5 bases, leaving 16 bases of the junction unmatched. CDR3 size: 17 residues. Germline loops: CDR1 SGHRS, CDR2 YFSETQ. Here the CDR3 DNA reads TGCGCCAGCAGATCGACTAGCGGCCCCTTAATTGGGAATGAGCAGTTCTTC. Its protein product is CASRSTSGPLIGNEQFF. The full variable domain, completed using reference TRBV5-1 and TRBJ2-1, is KAGVTQTPRYLIKTRGQQVTLSCSPISGHRSVSWYQQTPGQGLQFLFEYFSETQRNKGNFPGRFSGRQFSNSRSEMNVSTLELGDSALYLCASRSTSGPLIGNEQFFGPGTRLTVL.

This chain joins TRBV19 and TRBJ1-2; D unclear. Germline V gene sequence: CDR1 LNHDA, CDR2 SQIVND (reference sequence). Deletions cut 5 bases from V and 2 bases from J, with 18 bases between. There are 16 residues in the CDR3. DNA for the CDR3: TGTGCCAGTAGTGGCGGCAGGCTTTCGGCGAACTATGGCTACACCTTC. Translated, it gives CASSGGRLSANYGYTF.

This clone was found a few times. The rearrangement joins TRBV7-2 to TRBJ1-4, with TRBD1 as a possible D gene (6 bases). CDR3 length: 16 amino acids. Germline V gene sequence: CDR1 SGHTA, CDR2 FQGNSA. V was clipped by 0 bases and J by 12 bases, with 20 bases between them. The CDR3 bases are TGTGCCAGCAGCTTAGCCCCGGACAGCCGGGGTTTTCAACTGTTTTTT. It encodes CASSLAPDSRGFQLFF.

V usage is TRBV9 and J usage is TRBJ1-1; 8 bases are shared with TRBD1. The ends lost 3 bases at V and 0 bases at J; junction bases unmatched: 7. This CDR3 comprises 16 residues. CDR1 and CDR2 (germline): SGDLS, YYNGEE. The CDR3 spells CASSALGTGMNTEAFF. Written as DNA, the CDR3 is TGTGCCAGCAGCGCATTAGGGACAGGCATGAACACTGAAGCTTTCTTT.

The CDR3 DNA sequence: TGTGCCAGCGCTAGCGGGAGGGCTGAGCAGTTCTTC. This gives the protein CASASGRAEQFF. The rearrangement joins TRBV6-5 to TRBJ2-1, with TRBD2 matching 12 bases. The trim removed 8 bases at V and 9 bases at J, leaving 2 bases unmatched. Germline assignment: CDR1 MNHEY and CDR2 SVGAGI. The CDR3 contains 12 residues.

The table lists this clone with a count of one. The chain uses TRBV5-4 and TRBJ2-1, with 12 bases aligning to TRBD2. With V trimmed by 1 base and J by 7 bases, 12 bases remained unmatched. The CDR3 consists of 18 residues. Germline values: CDR1 SGHNT, CDR2 YYREEE (reference sequence). CDR3 sequence: CASSLMSSGRAGENEQFF. CDR3 nucleotides: TGTGCCAGCAGCTTGATGTCTAGCGGGAGGGCGGGGGAAAATGAGCAGTTCTTC.

The chain has TRBV18 and TRBJ2-4; possible D gene TRBD2, 5 bases. V lost 2 bases, J lost 8 bases, and 16 bases lay in between. Germline CDR1 and CDR2: KGHSH and LQKENI. The CDR3 is made up of 15 amino acids. DNA for the CDR3: TGTGCCAGCTCACCAGATGGGAGTTCGGCGGACATTCAGTACTTC. Its translation: CASSPDGSSADIQYF. Together with reference TRBV18 and TRBJ2-4, the CDR3 gives the full variable domain: NAGVMQNPRHLVRRRGQEARLRCSPMKGHSHVYWYRQLPEEGLKFMVYLQKENIIDESGMPKERFSAEFPKEGPSILRIQQVVRGDSAAYFCASSPDGSSADIQYFGAGTRLSVL.

The chain is built from TRBV7-2 and TRBJ1-2, with 11 bases matching TRBD1. The CDR3 has 13 residues. J lost 7 bases, V lost 4 bases, and 2 bases had no gene match. Germline assignment: CDR1 SGHTA and CDR2 FQGNSA. CDR3 sequence reads: CASSYGQGAGYTF. In DNA form, the CDR3 reads TGTGCCAGCAGCTACGGACAGGGGGCTGGCTACACCTTC.

The rearrangement links TRBV7-6 to TRBJ1-1; D remains ambiguous. Per the germline V gene, CDR1 is SGHVS and CDR2 is FNYEAQ. With 5 bases removed from V and 1 base from J, the gap between germline ends came to 8 bases. The CDR3 consists of 13 residues. CDR3 nucleotides: TGTGCCAGCAGCACGGGGAGGAACACTGAAGCTTTCTTT. Translating gives CASSTGRNTEAFF.

The chain employs TRBV30 and TRBJ1-5; the D gene is possibly TRBD1 (5 bases). Trimming shortened V by 4 bases and J by 2 bases, and 15 bases separated the two germline ends. This CDR3 has 15 residues. Germline V gene lookup returns CDR1 GTSNPN and CDR2 SVGIG (reference sequence). CDR3: CAWKTRDRGNQPQHF. The DNA of the CDR3 is TGTGCCTGGAAAACCCGGGACCGCGGCAATCAGCCCCAGCATTTT.

The gene calls are TRBV5-1 and TRBJ2-7; a possible D gene is TRBD1 (6 bases). Trimming left V 3 bases short and J 1 base short, with 14 bases between. Germline values: CDR1 SGHRS, CDR2 YFSETQ. The CDR3 extends over 15 amino acids. CDR3 in amino acids: CASSSRDRGSYEQYF. The DNA of the CDR3 is TGCGCCAGCAGCTCAAGGGATAGGGGGTCCTACGAGCAGTACTTC.

The chain joins TRBV6-6 to TRBJ2-1; 10 bases align to TRBD1. This CDR3 has 16 residues. In germline, CDR1 is MNHNY, CDR2 SVGAGI (reference sequence). Germline trimming cut 7 bases from V and 10 bases from J; bases unmatched to any gene: 16. In nucleotides, the CDR3 is TGTGCCAGCATCCCCATCGACAGGGGGCTGCGAGGGGAGCAGTTCTTC. It encodes CASIPIDRGLRGEQFF.

This chain joins TRBV20-1 and TRBJ1-1; TRBD1 matches 8 bases. Germline values: CDR1 DFQATT, CDR2 SNEGSKA (reference sequence). Trimming at V came to 6 bases and at J to 11 bases, leaving 8 bases not matched to a gene. CDR3 length: 11 residues. CDR3: CSAQPRDRAFF. In DNA, the CDR3 is TGCAGTGCCCAACCTCGGGACAGGGCTTTCTTT.

This clone was counted a single time. The J gene is TRBJ1-5, the V gene TRBV6-1, with unresolved D. With 6 bases removed from V and 4 bases from J, the gap between germline ends came to 13 bases. This CDR3 has 14 amino acids. Germline CDR1 reads MNHNS; CDR2 reads SASEGT. CDR3 loop: CASSLMEGNQPQHF. The CDR3 bases are TGTGCCAGCAGCCTAATGGAGGGTAATCAGCCCCAGCATTTT.

The chain links TRBV2 to TRBJ1-2; no definite D call. The CDR3 extends over 11 amino acids. The V end was cut by 8 bases, the J end by 2 bases, with 6 bases between. Germline V gene sequence: CDR1 SNHLY, CDR2 FYNNEI. This CDR3 is CASRRNYGYTF. The CDR3 DNA follows: TGTGCCAGCCGGAGAAACTATGGCTACACCTTC.

In nucleotides, the CDR3 is TGTGCCAGCGGGGGAACTAATGAAAAACTGTTTTTT. Its protein product is CASGGTNEKLFF. The V call is TRBV28, the J call TRBJ1-4, with D possibly matching TRBD1 (5 bases). The CDR3 covers 12 residues. Germline V gene sequence: CDR1 MDHEN, CDR2 SYDVKM. Trimming took off 8 bases at V and 1 base at J, with 5 bases between the two ends.

This clone was observed a single time. The chain combines TRBV14 with TRBJ2-1, with a tentative D call TRBD2 (6 bases). This CDR3 contains 17 residues. Trimming removed 1 base at V and 9 bases at J, with 22 bases between. Germline loops: CDR1 SGHDN, CDR2 FVKESK. CDR3 in DNA: TGTGCCAGCAGCCAAGTCGTCTTTAGCGGAGGGTGGGGTGAGCAGTTCTTC. Translated: CASSQVVFSGGWGEQFF.

This chain joins TRBV6-5 and TRBJ2-1; a possible D gene is TRBD2 (6 bases). The CDR3 loop spans 13 amino acids. Germline lookup yields CDR1 MNHEY and CDR2 SVGAGI. Trimming pared 7 bases from V and 7 bases from J, leaving 14 bases between. The CDR3 DNA reads TGTGCCAGCACCTGGGCGGGGAGGAATGAGCAGTTCTTC. Residues: CASTWAGRNEQFF.

V and J are TRBV28 and TRBJ2-7, with D possibly matching TRBD2 (6 bases). The CDR3 extends over 14 amino acids. Germline V lookup: CDR1 MDHEN, CDR2 SYDVKM. Trimming removed 6 bases at V and 4 bases at J, with 16 bases between. The CDR3 DNA sequence: TGTGCCAGCAGGGACTACGGGAGTAAGTACGAGCAGTACTTC. This encodes CASRDYGSKYEQYF.

The chain is built from TRBV30 and TRBJ1-4, with 7 bases that match TRBD1. The CDR3 has 15 residues. J gave up 11 bases and V 5 bases, and 17 bases lay outside the gene matches. Germline V gene lookup returns CDR1 GTSNPN and CDR2 SVGIG (reference sequence). CDR3 bases: TGTGCCTGGTCTGGTTCGAAGGGGGCCTGGGGGAAACTGTTTTTT. This gives the protein CAWSGSKGAWGKLFF.

The chain employs TRBV6-1 and TRBJ2-7, with TRBD1 matching over 10 bases. Germline CDR1 reads MNHNS; CDR2 reads SASEGT. The length of the CDR3 is 14 residues. V dropped 4 bases and J dropped 2; count of bases not matched to a gene: 2. CDR3 bases: TGTGCCAGCAGTGTGGACAGGGGGGCCTACGAGCAGTACTTC. Translating gives CASSVDRGAYEQYF.

The genes are TRBV10-1 and TRBJ2-3; D may be TRBD1 or TRBD2 (5 bases each). This CDR3 spans 16 amino acids. Trimming stripped 3 bases from V and 2 bases from J, with 15 bases between. The V gene's germline CDR1 is WNHNN and CDR2 SYGVQD (reference sequence). The chain's CDR3 is CASSDPRGSNTDTQYF. Written as DNA, the CDR3 is TGCGCCAGCAGTGATCCGAGGGGTAGCAACACAGATACGCAGTATTTT.

This clone has a handful of counts. The rearrangement uses TRBV5-1 and TRBJ2-1, with 8 positions matching TRBD2. Germline V gene lookup returns CDR1 SGHRS and CDR2 YFSETQ. The CDR3 sequence is 15 residues long. With 3 bases clipped from V and 4 bases from J, the junction kept 6 bases outside the gene matches. In DNA, the CDR3 is TGCGCCAGCAGCTCGGTTAGCGGGAAGTACAATGAGCAGTTCTTC. This sequence encodes CASSSVSGKYNEQFF. The full variable domain, its missing parts supplied by reference TRBV5-1 and TRBJ2-1, is KAGVTQTPRYLIKTRGQQVTLSCSPISGHRSVSWYQQTPGQGLQFLFEYFSETQRNKGNFPGRFSGRQFSNSRSEMNVSTLELGDSALYLCASSSVSGKYNEQFFGPGTRLTVL.

The count of this clone is one. This chain uses TRBV5-1 with TRBJ1-2; D is uncertain. The CDR3 totals 14 residues. Germline CDR1 is SGHRS and CDR2 is YFSETQ. V lost 1 base and J 2 bases, leaving 9 bases between the germline ends. CDR3 residues: CASSLRGKNYGYTF. CDR3 nucleotide sequence: TGCGCCAGCAGCTTGCGGGGAAAAAACTATGGCTACACCTTC.

The chain recombines TRBV6-5 with TRBJ2-1; the D gene is possibly TRBD1 (6 bases). V was pared by 4 bases and J by 8 bases, with 12 bases between. Germline CDR1 and CDR2: MNHEY and SVGAGI. The CDR3 length is 13 residues. CDR3 DNA sequence: TGTGCCAGCAGTTGGAGACAGGTCGATGAGCAGTTCTTC. Translated, it gives CASSWRQVDEQFF.

The chain is built from TRBV7-3 and TRBJ2-3; D gene unclear. The CDR3 covers 16 residues. The V end was cut by 5 bases, the J end by 0 bases, with 15 bases between. CDR1 SGHTA and CDR2 FQGTGA come from the germline V gene. CDR3: CASSPNSKTSTDTQYF. The CDR3 DNA follows: TGTGCCAGCAGCCCCAATTCCAAAACTAGCACAGATACGCAGTATTTT.

The chain combines TRBV6-7 with TRBJ2-2, with 8 nucleotides matching TRBD2. TRBV6-7 is an open reading frame, and its role is uncertain. V lost 2 bases to trimming and J lost 0 bases; unmatched junction nucleotides: 8. CDR3 length equals 18 residues. The CDR3 sequence is CASSYHFLAGTNTGELFF. In DNA, the CDR3 is TGTGCCAGCAGTTACCACTTTTTAGCGGGAACGAACACCGGGGAGCTGTTTTTT.

This chain joins TRBV5-5 and TRBJ2-5; D remains unclear. Germline assignment: CDR1 SGHKS and CDR2 YYEKEE (reference sequence). The CDR3 runs 15 residues. V lost 2 bases and J lost 5, with 16 bases in between. The CDR3 sequence is CASSLRPTVGETQYF. The DNA of the CDR3 is TGTGCCAGCAGCTTACGCCCCACAGTGGGGGAGACCCAGTACTTC.

Details on this clone: Other nucleotide sequences from this sample produce the same CDR3. The chain has TRBV10-1 and TRBJ2-4; either TRBD1 or TRBD2 may fit D (6 bases each). V shed 6 bases and J shed 0 bases, with 12 bases lying between them. Germline CDR1 is WNHNN and CDR2 is SYGVQD (reference sequence). This CDR3 is 15 amino acids long. CDR3 DNA: TGCGCCAGCAGCGGGGGCAGCGAAGCCAAAAACATTCAGTACTTC. It codes for CASSGGSEAKNIQYF.

Regarding this clone: A read error may produce the germline difference seen at one junction end. DNA of the CDR3: TGTGCTAGCAGCTTCTCCGAAGGCACCGAACAGTACTTC. Its protein product is CASSFSEGTEQYF. This rearrangement joins TRBV7-7 to TRBJ2-7; D unclear. The CDR3 loop spans 13 amino acids. Germline-derived CDR1 and CDR2 are SSHAT and FNYEAQ (reference sequence).